The 26 T cell receptor beta chains presented below share a single source sample, sequenced in a study of blood T cell repertoires in COVID-19. Generated by immunoSEQ multiplex PCR, the TCRdb table keeps only in-frame clones and is missing some. The sample contains roughly 200,000 clones, around 84% of which appear only once. Sequenced material: peripheral blood. The receptors shown here come from an elderly man with acute or convalescent COVID-19.

The genes are TRBV11-3 and TRBJ2-7; D might be TRBD1 (5 bases). Germline V gives CDR1 SGHNT, CDR2 YENEEA. Trimming took off 1 base at V and 6 bases at J, with 10 bases between the two ends. The CDR3 is 13 amino acids. CDR3: CASSLVRTSEQYV. The CDR3 nucleotides read TGTGCCAGCAGCTTAGTTCGGACATCCGAGCAGTACGTC.

V and J are TRBV28 and TRBJ1-6; no reliable D call. There are 15 residues in the CDR3. V lost 5 bases and J 6 bases, leaving 14 bases between the germline ends. The germline V gene has CDR1 MDHEN and CDR2 SYDVKM. Written as DNA, the CDR3 is TGTGCCAGCAGTCCCAGTGGGCACGTTAATTCACCCCTCCACTTT. Protein sequence: CASSPSGHVNSPLHF.

In its sample, this clone was seen a few times. The chain couples TRBV5-1 to TRBJ2-7; 9 nucleotides align to TRBD1. The CDR3 sequence is 13 residues long. V was pared by 5 bases and J by 6 bases, with 6 bases of the junction left unmatched. The germline V gene has CDR1 SGHRS and CDR2 YFSETQ. In DNA, the CDR3 is TGCGCCAGCAGGTTCCAGACAGGGGGCGAGCAGTACTTC. Protein product: CASRFQTGGEQYF.

The chain is built from TRBV14 and TRBJ1-1; D gene uncertain. Trimming cost V 4 bases and J 0 bases, with 9 bases left between them. The CDR3 totals 14 residues. Germline lookup yields CDR1 SGHDN and CDR2 FVKESK. The CDR3 is CASSRGTVNTEAFF. DNA for the CDR3: TGTGCCAGCAGCCGCGGCACCGTGAACACTGAAGCTTTCTTT.

The chain uses TRBV5-6 and TRBJ2-1, with 7 bases identical to TRBD1. The CDR3 contains 16 residues. CDR1 is SGHDT and CDR2 is YYEEEE in the germline V gene. V lost 5 bases, J lost 8 bases, and 16 bases stayed unmatched. CDR3 coding DNA: TGTGCCAGCAGTTCCAGGGCCGGGACAGTCCCATATGAGCAGTTCTTC. This encodes CASSSRAGTVPYEQFF.

The rearrangement links TRBV9 to TRBJ2-3, with a tentative D call TRBD2 (5 bases). The CDR3 length is 14 residues. Trimming shortened V by 0 bases and J by 1 base, and 6 bases separated the two germline ends. CDR1 is SGDLS and CDR2 is YYNGEE in the germline V gene. CDR3 coding DNA: TGTGCCAGCAGCGTAGGGACTCGCACAGATACGCAGTATTTT. This translates into CASSVGTRTDTQYF.

The V and J genes are TRBV5-6 and TRBJ2-7; no definite D call. This CDR3 is 14 amino acids long. Germline V gene data show CDR1 as SGHDT and CDR2 as YYEEEE. With 2 bases removed from V and 7 bases from J, the gap between germline ends came to 16 bases. The DNA of the CDR3 is TGTGCCAGCAGCTTTGGAGACCCTGATAAGGAGCAGTACTTC. Protein product: CASSFGDPDKEQYF.

The gene calls are TRBV11-2 and TRBJ2-7; 7 bases are a match to TRBD2. Germline lookup yields CDR1 SGHAT and CDR2 FQNNGV. CDR3 length equals 16 residues. The V gene end was trimmed by 1 base and the J gene end by 3 bases; junction bases not matched to a gene: 9. This chain's CDR3 is CASSLVLQAGVYEQYF. CDR3 sequence (DNA): TGTGCCAGCAGCTTAGTTTTACAGGCGGGGGTCTACGAGCAGTACTTC.

The rearrangement uses TRBV19 and TRBJ1-4; tentatively, D is TRBD1 (5 bases). Trimming stripped 7 bases from V and 0 bases from J, with 12 bases between. Germline CDR1 and CDR2: LNHDA and SQIVND (reference sequence). The CDR3 covers 15 residues. The CDR3 loop reads CASKETAATNEKLFF. The CDR3 nucleotides read TGTGCCAGTAAGGAGACAGCTGCAACTAATGAAAAACTGTTTTTT.

This chain uses TRBV9 with TRBJ2-3, with a possible D match to TRBD2 (6 bases). The CDR3 extends over 15 amino acids. V dropped 0 bases and J dropped 2 bases, with 10 bases sitting between them. CDR1 and CDR2 (germline): SGDLS, YYNGEE. CDR3 amino acids: CASSVGGLNTDTQYF. CDR3 DNA: TGTGCCAGCAGCGTAGGGGGACTTAACACAGATACGCAGTATTTT.

The chain carries TRBV10-3 and TRBJ2-1, with TRBD2 matching 7 bases. V was clipped by 0 bases and J by 3 bases; unmatched bases: 5. The CDR3 covers 16 residues. CDR1 is ENHRY and CDR2 is SYGVKD in the germline V gene. Here the CDR3 reads CAISESWGGSYNEQFF. Written as DNA, the CDR3 is TGTGCCATCAGTGAGTCGTGGGGGGGTAGCTACAATGAGCAGTTCTTC.

The V call is TRBV7-6, the J call TRBJ2-7; a weak D match, TRBD1 (8 bases). This CDR3 contains 15 residues. Trimming pared 5 bases from V and 2 bases from J, leaving 16 bases between. Germline values: CDR1 SGHVS, CDR2 FNYEAQ. The CDR3: CASSENRGGTYEQYF. The CDR3 nucleotides read TGTGCCAGCAGCGAGAACAGGGGGGGAACCTACGAGCAGTACTTC.

This chain joins TRBV7-9 and TRBJ2-1, with D possibly TRBD2 on 6 matching bases. This CDR3 has 17 residues. Trimming removed 5 bases from V and 7 bases from J, with 24 bases in between. Germline CDR1 is SEHNR and CDR2 is FQNEAQ (reference sequence). This CDR3 reads CASSPPPTRPTANEQFF. CDR3 sequence (DNA): TGTGCCAGCAGCCCCCCCCCGACTAGGCCGACGGCTAATGAGCAGTTCTTC.

V usage is TRBV5-4 and J usage is TRBJ2-5; D unclear. The germline V gene has CDR1 SGHNT and CDR2 YYREEE (reference sequence). The CDR3 is 14 amino acids. V was pared by 1 base and J by 3 bases, with 10 bases between. The CDR3 spells CASSLFQGEETQYF. DNA of the CDR3: TGTGCCAGCAGCTTGTTCCAAGGAGAAGAGACCCAGTACTTC.

The J gene is TRBJ2-3, the V gene TRBV28; 8 positions match TRBD1. The CDR3 length is 16 residues. CDR1 is MDHEN, CDR2 SYDVKM, per germline. J gave up 0 bases and V 4 bases, and 6 bases lay outside the gene matches. The DNA for the CDR3 is TGTGCCAGCAGTTATGGGACAGGACTTAGCACAGATACGCAGTATTTT. Encoded protein: CASSYGTGLSTDTQYF.

The gene calls are TRBV28 and TRBJ1-4; D uncertain. The V gene lost 5 bases and the J gene lost 0 bases, with 10 bases spanning the gap. The CDR3 consists of 15 residues. The V gene's germline CDR1 is MDHEN and CDR2 SYDVKM. CDR3 nucleotides: TGTGCCAGCAGTCCTGCAGGCTCAACTAATGAAAAACTGTTTTTT. This encodes CASSPAGSTNEKLFF.

The chain has TRBV5-1 and TRBJ1-3; D unresolved. The V and J ends lost 4 bases and 0 bases respectively, with 11 bases between them. The V gene's germline CDR1 is SGHRS and CDR2 YFSETQ. The CDR3 contains 15 residues. CDR3 in amino acids: CASSIGVSSGNTIYF. Written as DNA, the CDR3 is TGCGCCAGCAGCATCGGGGTTTCCTCTGGAAACACCATATATTTT.

The chain carries TRBV24-1 and TRBJ2-1; 7 bases line up with TRBD1. There are 16 residues in the CDR3. CDR1 and CDR2 from the germline V gene are KGHDR and SFDVKD. V gave up 2 bases and J gave up 7 bases; unmatched junction bases: 10. Written as DNA, the CDR3 is TGTGCCACCAGTGATTCAGGGACAGATAAGAGAAATGAGCAGTTCTTC. Its translation: CATSDSGTDKRNEQFF.

The rearrangement joins TRBV5-1 to TRBJ2-3, with D possibly being TRBD1 (6 bases). V was trimmed by 4 bases and J by 1 base, leaving 10 bases between them. The CDR3 length is 14 residues. Germline loops: CDR1 SGHRS, CDR2 YFSETQ. CDR3 sequence reads: CASSNAGGTDTQYF. The CDR3 nucleotides read TGCGCCAGCAGCAACGCAGGGGGCACAGATACGCAGTATTTT.

The chain employs TRBV6-5 and TRBJ1-5; TRBD1 is a possible D gene (6 bases). The germline V and J ends were trimmed by 6 bases and 7 bases, with 19 bases remaining between them. The CDR3 totals 15 residues. Germline loops: CDR1 MNHEY, CDR2 SVGAGI. This CDR3 is CASSPSAGVWQPQHF. CDR3 DNA sequence: TGTGCCAGCAGCCCCTCGGCAGGGGTTTGGCAGCCCCAGCATTTT.

V gene TRBV19 combines with J gene TRBJ1-6; 9 bases are a match to TRBD1. Per the germline V gene, CDR1 is LNHDA and CDR2 is SQIVND (reference sequence). This CDR3 is 15 amino acids long. The J segment lost 2 bases and the V segment lost 6 bases, leaving 2 bases of the junction unmatched. The CDR3 sequence is CASRDRGTYNSPLHF. The CDR3 DNA is TGTGCCAGTAGAGACAGGGGGACCTATAATTCACCCCTCCACTTT.

V usage is TRBV27 and J usage is TRBJ1-3; D ambiguous. The V end lost 2 bases, the J end lost 0 bases, and 8 bases lay between the germline ends. This CDR3 is built from 15 residues. CDR1 and CDR2 from the germline V gene are MNHEY and SMNVEV (reference sequence). CDR3: CASSLEQPSGNTIYF. In DNA, the CDR3 is TGTGCCAGCAGTTTAGAACAGCCCTCTGGAAACACCATATATTTT.

The chain links TRBV5-4 to TRBJ2-7; tentatively, D is TRBD2 (6 bases). With 0 bases removed from V and 0 bases from J, the gap between germline ends came to 7 bases. There are 14 residues in the CDR3. Germline CDR1 reads SGHNT; CDR2 reads YYREEE (reference sequence). CDR3 in amino acids: CASSLGGTSYEQYF. As DNA, the CDR3 is TGTGCCAGCAGCTTGGGCGGGACCTCCTACGAGCAGTACTTC.

CDR3 nucleotides: TGTGCCAGCAGCTCACGGGTAAGCTACGAGCAGTACTTC. Translated, it gives CASSSRVSYEQYF. The V and J genes are TRBV11-2 and TRBJ2-7; D unresolved. The CDR3 consists of 13 residues. Germline lookup yields CDR1 SGHAT and CDR2 FQNNGV. Between the trimmed V and J ends, which lost 4 bases and 3 bases, there was a span of 10 bases.

The V and J genes are TRBV27 and TRBJ2-7; tentative D call: TRBD1 (7 bases). CDR3 length: 14 residues. V dropped 6 bases and J dropped 6 bases, with 18 bases sitting between them. Germline CDR1 is MNHEY and CDR2 is SMNVEV (reference sequence). CDR3 region: CASSPGQAGIEQYF. The CDR3, as DNA: TGTGCCAGCAGCCCCGGACAGGCGGGAATCGAGCAGTACTTC.

This chain joins TRBV18 and TRBJ2-1; TRBD2 matches at 14 bases. The CDR3 consists of 19 residues. The germline CDR1 and CDR2 sequences are KGHSH and LQKENI. J lost 4 bases, V lost 5 bases, and 13 bases had no gene match. The DNA of the CDR3 is TGTGCCAGCTCAAAAACACGGACTAGCGGGAGGAATAATTACAATGAGCAGTTCTTC. Translating it yields CASSKTRTSGRNNYNEQFF.